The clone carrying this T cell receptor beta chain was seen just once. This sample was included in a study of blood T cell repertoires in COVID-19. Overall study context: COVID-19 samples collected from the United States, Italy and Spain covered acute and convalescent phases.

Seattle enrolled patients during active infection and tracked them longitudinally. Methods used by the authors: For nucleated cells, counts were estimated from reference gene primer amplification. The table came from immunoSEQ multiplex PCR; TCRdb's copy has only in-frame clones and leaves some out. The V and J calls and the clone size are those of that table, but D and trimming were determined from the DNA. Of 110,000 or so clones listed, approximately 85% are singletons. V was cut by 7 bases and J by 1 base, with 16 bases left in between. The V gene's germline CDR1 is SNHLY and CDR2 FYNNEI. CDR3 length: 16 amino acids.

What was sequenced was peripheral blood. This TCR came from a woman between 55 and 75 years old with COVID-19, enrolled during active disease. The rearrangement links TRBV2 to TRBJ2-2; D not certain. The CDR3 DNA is TGTGCCAGCACCGTCAGATCACCCGAGAACACCGGGGAGCTGTTTTTT. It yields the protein CASTVRSPENTGELFF.